Listed here are 19 T cell receptor beta chains from one sample, sequenced in a study of T-cell memory formation after mild COVID-19. TCRdb redid the calling of the 5' RACE reads with MiXCR, one entry per CDR3 protein. The sample lists 200,000 to 250,000 distinct CDR3 sequences, over 9% occurring once. The sequencing sample was made of PBMCs or a T cell subset sorted from them (not recorded which). These receptors were collected from a man aged 18 to 30 who had mild COVID-19 (a few samples of this study predate the infection). Cell type and time point are not known.

CDR3 loop: CSAAERRSEKLFF. The CDR3 nucleotides read TGCAGCGCCGCAGAGAGGCGAAGTGAAAAACTGTTTTTT. The chain couples TRBV29-1 to TRBJ1-4, with no clear D. Trimming took off 7 bases at V and 7 bases at J, with 16 bases between the two ends. Germline CDR1 SQVTM, CDR2 ANQGSEA. CDR3 length: 13 residues.

Written as DNA, the CDR3 is TGCGCCAGCAGCCAACGCAACCGCAGGGATACGCAGTATTTT. It specifies CASSQRNRRDTQYF. The gene calls are TRBV4-3 and TRBJ2-3, with D uncertain. Deletions cut 2 bases from V and 6 bases from J, with 12 bases between. Per the germline V gene, CDR1 is LGHNA and CDR2 is YSLEER. CDR3 length equals 14 residues.

This clonotype was counted ten times or more. The rearrangement links TRBV4-1 to TRBJ1-6, with D uncertain. Germline loops: CDR1 MGHRA, CDR2 YSYEKL. The V end lost 2 bases, the J end lost 8 bases, and 16 bases lay between the germline ends. The CDR3 has 16 residues. CDR3 amino acids: CASSQPAGFVDSPLHF. The CDR3 DNA reads TGCGCCAGCAGCCAACCGGCCGGGTTCGTGGATTCACCCCTCCACTTT.

The chain is built from TRBV7-8 and TRBJ1-1; TRBD1 matches 11 bases. There are 14 residues in the CDR3. V lost 8 bases, J lost 6 bases, and 8 bases stayed unmatched. Germline CDR1 is SGHVS and CDR2 is FQNEAQ. CDR3 amino acids: CASLRDRGDAEAFF. The CDR3 nucleotides are TGTGCCAGCTTGAGGGACAGGGGGGACGCTGAAGCTTTCTTT.

Many counts were recorded for this clonotype. This rearrangement joins TRBV7-8 to TRBJ2-5; tentatively, D is TRBD2 (6 bases). V dropped 6 bases and J dropped 5 bases, with 10 bases sitting between them. CDR3 length: 12 residues. Germline-derived CDR1 and CDR2 are SGHVS and FQNEAQ. The CDR3 is CASRRGQETQYF. DNA for the CDR3: TGTGCCAGCAGGCGGGGTCAGGAGACCCAGTACTTC.

The rearrangement links TRBV4-1 to TRBJ2-1; D not certain. Germline V gene sequence: CDR1 MGHRA, CDR2 YSYEKL. The CDR3 length is 16 residues. V lost 0 bases and J lost 0, with 9 bases in between. In DNA, the CDR3 is TGCGCCAGCAGCCAAGATCTTCCTAGCTCCTACAATGAGCAGTTCTTC. It yields the protein CASSQDLPSSYNEQFF.

The V call is TRBV24-1, the J call TRBJ2-3; D possibly corresponds to TRBD1 (6 bases). Trimming stripped 4 bases from V and 2 bases from J, with 9 bases between. Germline V gene lookup returns CDR1 KGHDR and CDR2 SFDVKD. There are 14 residues in the CDR3. The DNA of the CDR3 is TGTGCCACCAGTGACCGACAGGCCACAGATACGCAGTATTTT. It is translated as CATSDRQATDTQYF.

This clonotype has a handful of counts. The chain joins TRBV6-2 or TRBV6-3 to TRBJ2-7; D is unclear. This CDR3 comprises 16 residues. CDR1 is MNHEY, CDR2 SVGEGT, per germline. V was shortened by 0 bases and J by 0 bases, with 12 bases between the two germline ends. This CDR3 is CASSYSSTVSSYEQYV. DNA for the CDR3: TGTGCCAGCAGTTACTCGAGTACCGTCAGCTCCTACGAGCAGTACGTC.

The chain couples TRBV18 to TRBJ2-7; either TRBD1 or TRBD2 may fit D (5 bases each). The germline V gene encodes CDR1 KGHSH and CDR2 LQKENI. The length of the CDR3 is 14 residues. The ends were cut back, 2 bases at V and 6 bases at J, with 14 bases in the middle. As DNA, the CDR3 is TGTGCCAGCTCACCAATGGATGGGGGATTCGAGCAGTACTTC. It codes for CASSPMDGGFEQYF.

This clonotype occurred many times. CDR3 DNA sequence: TGTGCCAGCAGCCAAAACCATCTAGCGGGGGCGGAGACCCAGTACTTC. It specifies CASSQNHLAGAETQYF. The rearrangement joins TRBV4-2 to TRBJ2-5; TRBD2 agrees at 10 bases. This CDR3 has 16 amino acids. Germline loops: CDR1 LGHNA, CDR2 YNFKEQ. With V trimmed by 2 bases and J by 5 bases, 8 bases remained unmatched.

The rearrangement uses TRBV7-2 and TRBJ1-2; D gene ambiguous. Per germline, CDR1 SGHTA and CDR2 FQGNSA. The CDR3 extends over 16 amino acids. Trimming removed 0 bases from V and 4 bases from J, with 15 bases in between. CDR3 sequence: CASSLATSLSTYGYTF. The CDR3 nucleotides are TGTGCCAGCAGCTTAGCCACGAGCCTGTCTACCTATGGCTACACCTTC.

A few counts support this clonotype. The chain recombines TRBV5-1 with TRBJ2-1, with 7 bases identical to TRBD2. CDR3 length equals 15 residues. V lost 4 bases and J lost 3; bases outside the gene matches: 7. CDR1 is SGHRS and CDR2 is YFSETQ in the germline V gene. Written as DNA, the CDR3 is TGCGCCAGCAGCCCCTCCAGCGGGGTCTACAATGAGCAGTTCTTC. Its translation is CASSPSSGVYNEQFF. Based on the CDR3 plus reference TRBV5-1 and TRBJ2-1, the full variable domain is KAGVTQTPRYLIKTRGQQVTLSCSPISGHRSVSWYQQTPGQGLQFLFEYFSETQRNKGNFPGRFSGRQFSNSRSEMNVSTLELGDSALYLCASSPSSGVYNEQFFGPGTRLTVL.

This clonotype was observed a few times. J is TRBJ1-5 and V is TRBV7-2, with 10 bases identical to TRBD1. V was clipped by 0 bases and J by 7 bases; unmatched bases: 3. CDR1 and CDR2 from the germline V gene are SGHTA and FQGNSA. This CDR3 has 15 amino acids. CDR3 coding DNA: TGTGCCAGCAGCTTAGCGCGGGACAGGGGCCAGCCCCAGCATTTT. It specifies CASSLARDRGQPQHF.

This clonotype was observed at least ten times. V usage is TRBV5-1 and J usage is TRBJ2-5; D may be TRBD1 or TRBD2 (5 bases each). Germline V lookup: CDR1 SGHRS, CDR2 YFSETQ. This CDR3 is 14 amino acids long. With 4 bases removed from V and 5 bases from J, the gap between germline ends came to 15 bases. The CDR3 reads CASSAGTGDETQYF. CDR3 sequence (DNA): TGCGCCAGCAGCGCAGGGACCGGGGACGAGACCCAGTACTTC.

Only a few counts were recorded for this clonotype. The chain links TRBV7-8 to TRBJ1-2; tentative D call: TRBD1 (6 bases). Germline V gives CDR1 SGHVS, CDR2 FQNEAQ. Trimming shortened V by 6 bases and J by 4 bases, and 15 bases separated the two germline ends. The CDR3 is 14 residues long. The CDR3 DNA reads TGTGCCAGCAGACAGACAGGAACCGCCTATGGCTACACCTTC. Its protein is CASRQTGTAYGYTF.

This clonotype was detected ten times or more. V and J are TRBV3-1 and TRBJ2-5; 10 bases line up with TRBD2. This CDR3 comprises 15 residues. Germline values: CDR1 LGHDT, CDR2 YNNKEL (reference sequence). V shed 4 bases and J 3 bases; nucleotides not matched to a gene: 5. DNA for the CDR3: TGTGCCAGCAGCCCACCGGGACTAGCGAAAGAGACCCAGTACTTC. This translates into CASSPPGLAKETQYF.

CDR3 sequence: CASSLGTSGGAYNEQFF. The CDR3 DNA reads TGTGCCAGCAGTTTAGGAACTAGCGGGGGGGCCTACAATGAGCAGTTCTTC. The chain recombines TRBV6-2 or TRBV6-3 with TRBJ2-1; 13 bases line up with TRBD2. Germline V gene sequence: CDR1 MNHEY, CDR2 SVGEGT. The CDR3 is made up of 17 amino acids. With V trimmed by 4 bases and J by 2 bases, 5 bases remained unmatched.

The rearrangement links TRBV28 to TRBJ1-6, with D perhaps TRBD1 (5 bases). Germline CDR1 and CDR2: MDHEN and SYDVKM. The length of the CDR3 is 18 residues. V gave up 3 bases and J gave up 4 bases, with 19 bases separating them. The CDR3 here is CASSFGGWRTRYNSPLHF. DNA of the CDR3: TGTGCCAGCAGTTTTGGGGGATGGAGAACGAGGTATAATTCACCCCTCCACTTT.

This chain uses TRBV5-8 with TRBJ2-4; 15 positions agree with TRBD2. Germline V gene lookup returns CDR1 SGHTS and CDR2 YDEGEE. This CDR3 region has 19 residues. V shed 4 bases and J 3 bases; nucleotides not matched to a gene: 11. This CDR3 reads CASSVGLAGGLSGKNIQYF. CDR3 DNA sequence: TGTGCCAGCAGCGTCGGACTAGCGGGGGGGTTGTCAGGCAAAAACATTCAGTACTTC.